This T cell receptor (beta chain) came from a study of blood T cell repertoires in COVID-19. For the study at large: T cells, B-cell-depleted T cells, or PBMCs supplied cDNA or gDNA.

Losses at the gene ends were 0 bases for V and 4 bases for J; bases not matched to a gene: 3. Germline values: CDR1 SGHKS, CDR2 YYEKEE (reference sequence). The CDR3 spans 14 residues. Profiled with immunoSEQ multiplex PCR; TCRdb holds only in-frame clones, not every one. The repertoire has some 98,000 clones, less than 85% of them found once; the top ten carry about a tenth. The sequencing input was peripheral blood. This receptor was identified in a man in his 70s with active or convalescent COVID-19. The V and J genes are TRBV5-5 and TRBJ2-7; 8 bases are shared with TRBD1. CDR3 protein: CASSLGDRSYEQYF. CDR3 in DNA: TGTGCCAGCAGCTTGGGGGACAGGAGTTACGAGCAGTACTTC.